At least ten counts were recorded for the clone carrying this T cell receptor beta chain. Its antigen is currently unknown. V was trimmed by 6 bases and J by 5 bases, leaving 5 bases between them. This CDR3 has 10 amino acids. CDR1 and CDR2 (germline): SGDLS, YYNGEE. CDR3 and TCR beta VDJ profiling relied on a genomic DNA template. TCRdb re-analysed the reads in MiXCR, keeping a single row per CDR3 protein. The repertoire holds roughly 130,000 distinct CDR3 sequences, with around 50% as singletons. The data are from a study of CD8+CD57+ T cells in acquired aplastic anemia. The wider study: Sorted CD4+ and CD8+ cells gave an average of approximately 3.1 ug of DNA. For CD4+ cells, healthy donors had an average of about 9.9 million reads.

Study-wide points: Patients versus controls showed no significant CD8+ Simpson's diversity difference. Patients and controls were found to share 25 to 35 CD8+ CDR3 sequences.

Sequencing was done on a sample of sorted CD4+, CD8+, or CD8+CD57+ T cells (not recorded which) from PBMCs. The TCR sequence derives from a human donor in good health, serving as a control. The chain employs TRBV9 and TRBJ2-5; D not certain. CDR3 sequence: CASKEETQYF. Written as DNA, the CDR3 is TGTGCCAGCAAGGAGGAGACCCAGTACTTC.